This entry concerns a single T cell receptor beta chain. Its antigen is not known. This entry comes from a study of T cell responses to AZD1222 COVID-19 vaccine. Looking at the study overall: Combined were second doses at about 4 or about 12 weeks.

The repertoire was sequenced with immunoSEQ multiplex PCR; TCRdb's copy has only in-frame clones and lacks some. The sample contains more than 150,000 clones, roughly 92% of which appear only once. Study-wide results and caveats: Donors in the cohort were predominantly white British and more often female, and clonal diversity was possibly underestimated. Unmutated variant regions are reportedly targeted by nearly half of spike-specific TCRs.

The CDR3 spans 13 residues. Germline V lookup: CDR1 SGHTA, CDR2 FQGTGA. V lost 4 bases, J lost 8 bases, and 13 bases lay in between. The chain couples TRBV7-3 to TRBJ2-3, with D tentatively TRBD1 (5 bases). The receptor was derived from an adult in good health. Sequenced here: peripheral blood, sampled on day 0 of AZD1222 vaccination. Here the CDR3 reads CASSWGLSGTQYF. The CDR3 coding sequence is TGTGCCAGCAGCTGGGGCCTTTCCGGTACGCAGTATTTT.